A single sample gave rise to the 27 T cell receptor beta chains below, sequenced in a study of molecular identifiers for immune sequencing clone quantification. One entry per CDR3 protein results from TCRdb running MiXCR on the PCR reads. Seen here are around 470,000 distinct CDR3 sequences, approximately 25% observed once, and the top ten hold around 0.78%. Sequencing input: naive CD8+ T cells from blood, with Jurkat cell RNA spiked in. As for subset: FACS-sorted CD8+CD4-CCR7+CD45RA+ naive T cells. Every receptor here comes from a human donor in good health. Some libraries in this study had Jurkat cell RNA spiked in.

This clonotype was detected ten times or more. As DNA, the CDR3 is TGTGCCAGCCTAAGGCAGGGGGAGGAGCAGTACTTC. Protein: CASLRQGEEQYF. The chain has TRBV7-9 and TRBJ2-7, with 7 bases fitting TRBD1. This CDR3 comprises 12 residues. In germline, CDR1 is SEHNR, CDR2 FQNEAQ (reference sequence). V dropped 8 bases and J dropped 7; count of bases not matched to a gene: 8. The full variable domain, its missing parts supplied by reference TRBV7-9 and TRBJ2-7, is DTGVSQNPRHKITKRGQNVTFRCDPISEHNRLYWYRQTLGQGPEFLTYFQNEAQLEKSRLLSDRFSAERPKGSFSTLEIQRTEQGDSAMYLCASLRQGEEQYFGPGTRLTVT.

The CDR3 sequence is CASVGPVSYEQYF. Written as DNA, the CDR3 is TGTGCCAGCGTGGGTCCAGTTTCTTACGAGCAGTACTTC. The rearrangement links TRBV7-9 to TRBJ2-7; D unresolved. The CDR3 runs to 13 residues. V gave up 8 bases and J gave up 4 bases, with 15 bases separating them. From germline, CDR1 is SEHNR and CDR2 FQNEAQ (reference sequence).

This clonotype has at least ten counts. The V gene is TRBV4-3, the J gene TRBJ2-7; D ambiguous. Between the trimmed V and J ends, which lost 0 bases and 0 bases, there was a span of 6 bases. This CDR3 region has 14 residues. CDR1 is LGHNA, CDR2 YSLEER, per germline. CDR3 nucleotides: TGCGCCAGCAGCCAAGATACGACCTCCTACGAGCAGTACTTC. Translation gives CASSQDTTSYEQYF.

The chain combines TRBV4-1 with TRBJ2-1, with TRBD2 identical over 11 bases. The CDR3 covers 18 residues. J gave up 0 bases and V 6 bases, and 10 bases lay outside the gene matches. Germline V CDR1 and CDR2: MGHRA, YSYEKL. The CDR3 coding sequence is TGCGCCAGCAGTCGACTAGCGGGGTCTACAAGCTCCTACAATGAGCAGTTCTTC. It translates to CASSRLAGSTSSYNEQFF.

Worth noting for this clonotype: Possible read error: a much larger clone is one base away. This chain joins TRBV25-1 and TRBJ2-3, with a tentative D call TRBD2 (6 bases). V shed 7 bases and J shed 14 bases, with 16 bases lying between them. CDR1 is MGHDK, CDR2 SYGVNS, per germline. The CDR3 runs to 11 residues. The CDR3 coding sequence is TGTGCCAGCACCGGACGGAGGGAGCGGTATTTT. This sequence encodes CASTGRRERYF.

This clonotype was seen a handful of times. The V gene is TRBV4-1, the J gene TRBJ2-3; 9 bases are a match to TRBD2. The CDR3 loop spans 18 amino acids. The V gene's germline CDR1 is MGHRA and CDR2 YSYEKL. The V gene end was trimmed by 3 bases and the J gene end by 6 bases; junction bases not matched to a gene: 16. The CDR3 protein is CASSQNPPPSGEGDTQYF. CDR3 DNA sequence: TGCGCCAGCAGCCAGAACCCCCCCCCTAGCGGGGAGGGGGATACGCAGTATTTT.

The genes are TRBV13 and TRBJ1-2, with D possibly being TRBD1 (6 bases). V lost 4 bases to trimming and J lost 10 bases, with 13 bases between them. Germline assignment: CDR1 PRHDT and CDR2 FYEKMQ (reference sequence). This CDR3 comprises 12 residues. The CDR3 region has the DNA TGTGCCAGCAGCTCGGACAGTCGTAACTACACCTTC. Translated, it gives CASSSDSRNYTF.

The CDR3 nucleotides read TGTGCCAGCAGTGACATGGTCTACAATGAGCAGTTCTTC. This translates into CASSDMVYNEQFF. V gene TRBV6-2 or TRBV6-3 combines with J gene TRBJ2-1; the D is unclear. The CDR3 totals 13 residues. The germline V and J ends were trimmed by 5 bases and 3 bases, with 8 bases remaining between them. CDR1 and CDR2 (germline): MNHEY, SVGEGT.

Notes on this clonotype: This may be a read error: a much more frequent sequence differs by one nucleotide. This chain links TRBV20-1 with TRBJ2-7; D gene uncertain. The CDR3 is 10 residues long. V was clipped by 7 bases and J by 7 bases, with 11 bases between them. Germline V gene sequence: CDR1 DFQATT, CDR2 SNEGSKA (reference sequence). DNA for the CDR3: TGCAGTGTTCTGAAGACAGAGCAGTACTTC. Translating gives CSVLKTEQYF.

This clonotype has at least ten counts. The rearrangement links TRBV4-1 to TRBJ2-3; D unresolved. Germline V gene sequence: CDR1 MGHRA, CDR2 YSYEKL. V was shortened by 0 bases and J by 5 bases, with 9 bases between the two germline ends. This CDR3 comprises 14 residues. The CDR3 DNA reads as TGCGCCAGCAGCCAAGAGCGGAACTTAGATACGCAGTATTTT. Its protein is CASSQERNLDTQYF.

On this clonotype itself: A clone one base away is much larger, so this may be a read error. The V gene is TRBV18, the J gene TRBJ1-1; the D is unclear. V shed 6 bases and J shed 4 bases, with 15 bases lying between them. The CDR3 spans 14 residues. Germline loops: CDR1 KGHSH, CDR2 LQKENI. The CDR3 bases are TGTGCCAGCTCCCAGAGCGGACGCCGCACTGAAGCTTTCTTT. It codes for CASSQSGRRTEAFF. Using reference TRBV18 and TRBJ1-1 for the parts outside the CDR3, the full variable domain is NAGVMQNPRHLVRRRGQEARLRCSPMKGHSHVYWYRQLPEEGLKFMVYLQKENIIDESGMPKERFSAEFPKEGPSILRIQQVVRGDSAAYFCASSQSGRRTEAFFGQGTRLTVV.

This chain joins TRBV20-1 and TRBJ2-3; D might be TRBD2 (6 bases). The CDR3 totals 15 residues. Trimming removed 3 bases from V and 2 bases from J, with 15 bases in between. Germline lookup yields CDR1 DFQATT and CDR2 SNEGSKA (reference sequence). The CDR3 reads CSARRGEPITDTQYF. Written as DNA, the CDR3 is TGCAGTGCTAGGCGGGGAGAACCTATCACAGATACGCAGTATTTT.

At least ten counts were recorded for this clonotype. The chain combines TRBV4-3 with TRBJ2-7; TRBD1 aligns across 7 bases. V trimming: 3 bases; J trimming: 0 bases; junction bases outside the gene matches: 2. Germline values: CDR1 LGHNA, CDR2 YSLEER. The length of the CDR3 is 14 residues. The DNA of the CDR3 is TGCGCCAGCAGCCATGGGGACAGCTCCTACGAGCAGTACTTC. Protein product: CASSHGDSSYEQYF.

In its sample, this clonotype was seen many times. In DNA form, the CDR3 reads TGCGCCAGCAGCCAAGTTCCAGGGGGCACAGATACGCAGTATTTT. Amino acids: CASSQVPGGTDTQYF. The chain carries TRBV4-1 and TRBJ2-3; D might be TRBD1 (6 bases). V was pared by 1 base and J by 1 base, with 9 bases between. This CDR3 contains 15 residues. The germline V gene has CDR1 MGHRA and CDR2 YSYEKL.

The chain joins TRBV6-2 or TRBV6-3 to TRBJ2-1; D gene ambiguous. The CDR3 has 13 residues. V was pared by 7 bases and J by 4 bases, with 11 bases between. Germline V gives CDR1 MNHEY, CDR2 SVGEGT. The CDR3 here is CASKKDGYNEQFF. As DNA, the CDR3 is TGTGCCAGCAAGAAGGACGGTTACAATGAGCAGTTCTTC.

The V and J genes are TRBV27 and TRBJ2-7; 9 nucleotides agree with TRBD1. Trimming at V came to 4 bases and at J to 6 bases, leaving 7 bases not matched to a gene. Germline CDR1 and CDR2: MNHEY and SMNVEV (reference sequence). This CDR3 contains 14 residues. Written as DNA, the CDR3 is TGTGCCAGCAGTTCCGGGACAGGGTCCCGCGAGCAGTACTTC. It is translated as CASSSGTGSREQYF.

CDR3: CAWSPGTGYTEAFF. The CDR3 region has the DNA TGTGCCTGGAGCCCCGGGACAGGGTACACTGAAGCTTTCTTT. The chain couples TRBV30 to TRBJ1-1; TRBD1 agrees at 9 bases. CDR1 and CDR2 from the germline V gene are GTSNPN and SVGIG (reference sequence). V lost 3 bases and J lost 3; bases outside the gene matches: 5. CDR3 length equals 14 residues.

The chain links TRBV4-3 to TRBJ2-7; 8 bases agree with TRBD1. The germline V gene has CDR1 LGHNA and CDR2 YSLEER. V was clipped by 6 bases and J by 0 bases; unmatched bases: 7. The CDR3 is 15 residues long. In DNA, the CDR3 is TGCGCCAGCAGACCCGACAGGGGCCTCTCCTACGAGCAGTACTTC. Translation gives CASRPDRGLSYEQYF.

In its sample, this clonotype was seen a few times. This rearrangement joins TRBV4-1 to TRBJ2-2; 10 nucleotides align to TRBD1. V shed 0 bases and J 7 bases; nucleotides not matched to a gene: 5. Per the germline V gene, CDR1 is MGHRA and CDR2 is YSYEKL. The CDR3 length is 16 residues. The CDR3, as DNA: TGCGCCAGCAGCCAAGAACCGGGACAGGGGTTCGGGGAGCTGTTTTTT. Its translation is CASSQEPGQGFGELFF.

The rearrangement joins TRBV19 to TRBJ1-5; D unclear. This CDR3 has 15 residues. The ends were cut back, 6 bases at V and 2 bases at J, with 14 bases in the middle. CDR1 and CDR2 from the germline V gene are LNHDA and SQIVND (reference sequence). The CDR3 DNA reads TGTGCCAGTAGCCCTGACCCGTGGGGCAATCAGCCCCAGCATTTT. This encodes CASSPDPWGNQPQHF.

This clonotype was observed a handful of times. CDR3 loop: CASSSWGYGDTQYF. CDR3 nucleotides: TGTGCCAGCAGCTCATGGGGATACGGCGATACGCAGTATTTT. This chain joins TRBV5-5 and TRBJ2-3; the D is unclear. With 3 bases removed from V and 6 bases from J, the gap between germline ends came to 14 bases. Germline V gene sequence: CDR1 SGHKS, CDR2 YYEKEE (reference sequence). The CDR3 covers 14 residues.

This clonotype showed up many times. The rearrangement links TRBV27 to TRBJ2-7; no definite D call. The V end was cut by 3 bases, the J end by 0 bases, with 6 bases between. The germline V gene encodes CDR1 MNHEY and CDR2 SMNVEV (reference sequence). CDR3 length: 13 amino acids. Here the CDR3 DNA reads TGTGCCAGCAGTTTTCAGCCCTCCTACGAGCAGTACTTC. The encoded protein is CASSFQPSYEQYF.

This clonotype was seen a handful of times. This chain joins TRBV13 and TRBJ2-7, with TRBD1 matching 10 bases. The CDR3 extends over 14 amino acids. Germline loops: CDR1 PRHDT, CDR2 FYEKMQ (reference sequence). J lost 6 bases, V lost 5 bases, and 7 bases had no gene match. CDR3 sequence reads: CASSQGQGLAEQYF. The CDR3 DNA reads as TGTGCCAGCAGCCAGGGACAGGGGTTGGCCGAGCAGTACTTC.

The rearrangement uses TRBV7-6 and TRBJ2-5, with D uncertain. The length of the CDR3 is 16 residues. Trimming shortened V by 3 bases and J by 0 bases, and 14 bases separated the two germline ends. Germline CDR1 is SGHVS and CDR2 is FNYEAQ. DNA of the CDR3: TGTGCCAGCAGCTTTAATATCCGGACCTACCAAGAGACCCAGTACTTC. It codes for CASSFNIRTYQETQYF.

The chain uses TRBV9 and TRBJ1-2; no firm D call. The germline CDR1 and CDR2 sequences are SGDLS and YYNGEE. V was shortened by 0 bases and J by 5 bases, with 5 bases between the two germline ends. The CDR3 covers 12 residues. The CDR3 DNA reads as TGTGCCAGCAGCGTAGTAAGATATGGCTACACCTTC. Protein: CASSVVRYGYTF.

This clonotype occurred once. J is TRBJ2-1 and V is TRBV7-2, with D perhaps TRBD1 (6 bases). V was shortened by 7 bases and J by 8 bases, with 18 bases between the two germline ends. The germline gives CDR1 SGHTA, CDR2 FQGNSA. The CDR3 is 14 amino acids. The CDR3 coding sequence is TGTGCCAGCAACTCCCTCTACAGGGCAGATGAGCAGTTCTTC. It is translated as CASNSLYRADEQFF.

The genes are TRBV20-1 and TRBJ2-7; D may correspond to TRBD1 or TRBD2 (6 bases each). Germline CDR1 reads DFQATT; CDR2 reads SNEGSKA (reference sequence). Trimming shortened V by 3 bases and J by 3 bases, and 21 bases separated the two germline ends. The CDR3 contains 16 residues. This chain's CDR3 is CSAREVGGPGFYEQYF. The CDR3 nucleotides read TGCAGTGCTAGGGAGGTAGGGGGGCCGGGGTTCTACGAGCAGTACTTC.